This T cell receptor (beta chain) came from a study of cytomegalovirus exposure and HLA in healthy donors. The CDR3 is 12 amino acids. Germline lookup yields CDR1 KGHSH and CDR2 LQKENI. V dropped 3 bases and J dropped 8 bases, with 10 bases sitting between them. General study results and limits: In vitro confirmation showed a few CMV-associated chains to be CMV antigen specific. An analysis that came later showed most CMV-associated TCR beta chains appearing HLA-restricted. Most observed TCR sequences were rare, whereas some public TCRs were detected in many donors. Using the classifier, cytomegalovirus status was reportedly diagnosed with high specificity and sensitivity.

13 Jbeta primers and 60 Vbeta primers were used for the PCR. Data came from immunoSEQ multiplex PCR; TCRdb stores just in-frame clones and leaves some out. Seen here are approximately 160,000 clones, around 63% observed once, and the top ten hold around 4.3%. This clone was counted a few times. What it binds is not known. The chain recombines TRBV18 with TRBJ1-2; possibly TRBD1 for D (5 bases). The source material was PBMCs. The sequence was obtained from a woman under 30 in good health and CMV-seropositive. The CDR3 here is CASSPLDTGYTF. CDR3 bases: TGTGCCAGCTCACCCCTGGACACCGGCTACACCTTC.